The 28 T cell receptor beta chains given below trace back to one sample, sequenced in a study of blood T cell repertoires in COVID-19. Using immunoSEQ multiplex PCR, the repertoire was profiled, and TCRdb retains in-frame clones only, with some absent. The table shows approximately 58,000 clones, with about nine tenths occurring only once. The sequenced material came from peripheral blood. The source is an elderly woman with active COVID-19.

In DNA form, the CDR3 reads TGCAGCGCGACAGGGGCGAACACTGAAGCTTTCTTT. It is translated as CSATGANTEAFF. This chain joins TRBV29-1 and TRBJ1-1; 8 nucleotides align to TRBD1. The germline gives CDR1 SQVTM, CDR2 ANQGSEA. Losses at the gene ends were 7 bases for V and 1 base for J; bases not matched to a gene: 2. This CDR3 spans 12 amino acids.

The chain has TRBV21-1 and TRBJ2-2; the DNA was not compared with TRBD1, the D call given in the table. TRBV21-1 is tagged as a pseudogene. This CDR3 region has 16 residues. CDR3 in amino acids: CAIDHRGEANTGELFF. CDR3 nucleotide sequence: TGTGCCATAGACCACAGGGGAGAGGCGAACACCGGGGAGCTGTTTTTT.

As DNA, the CDR3 is TGTGCCAGCAGTCCGGGACAGACCTATGGCTACACCTTC. Residues: CASSPGQTYGYTF. This chain joins TRBV12-3 or TRBV12-4 and TRBJ1-2; the match to TRBD1 covers 7 bases. This CDR3 region has 13 residues. The ends lost 5 bases at V and 4 bases at J; junction bases unmatched: 4.

The J gene is TRBJ2-7, the V gene TRBV30; D perhaps matches TRBD2 (6 bases). The germline V and J ends were trimmed by 5 bases and 5 bases, with 16 bases remaining between them. Per germline, CDR1 GTSNPN and CDR2 SVGIG (reference sequence). This CDR3 region has 13 residues. The CDR3 loop reads CAWSPGLRDEQYF. CDR3 nucleotide sequence: TGTGCCTGGTCCCCGGGACTTAGGGACGAGCAGTACTTC.

The chain uses TRBV5-1 and TRBJ2-3; 12 bases match TRBD2. From germline, CDR1 is SGHRS and CDR2 YFSETQ. The CDR3 sequence is 16 residues long. The trim removed 7 bases at V and 4 bases at J, leaving 10 bases unmatched. The CDR3: CASELLAGGRADTQYF. CDR3 coding DNA: TGCGCCAGCGAACTACTAGCGGGAGGAAGGGCAGATACGCAGTATTTT.

V gene TRBV18 combines with J gene TRBJ1-1; 8 nucleotides agree with TRBD1. V lost 8 bases, J lost 4 bases, and 9 bases stayed unmatched. This CDR3 is built from 14 residues. CDR1 and CDR2 from the germline V gene are KGHSH and LQKENI. This CDR3 is CASVTGQVSTEAFF. In nucleotides, the CDR3 is TGTGCCAGCGTCACGGGACAGGTCAGCACTGAAGCTTTCTTT.

This clone was found once. This chain connects TRBV30 to TRBJ1-5; no clear D. Germline V gives CDR1 GTSNPN, CDR2 SVGIG (reference sequence). The CDR3 runs 13 residues. Deletions cut 5 bases from V and 3 bases from J, with 11 bases between. The CDR3 DNA sequence: TGTGCCTGGGGGCGGGGTCCCAATCAGCCCCAGCATTTT. Amino acid sequence: CAWGRGPNQPQHF.

This clone was counted a single time. This chain connects TRBV25-1 to TRBJ2-3; 9 bases agree with TRBD2. The CDR3 is 14 amino acids. Germline V gives CDR1 MGHDK, CDR2 SYGVNS. Trimming cost V 9 bases and J 2 bases; bases outside gene matches: 6. The CDR3 DNA follows: TGTGCCAGTGGGCGGGAGGGTATCACAGATACGCAGTATTTT. Translation: CASGREGITDTQYF. Using reference TRBV25-1 and TRBJ2-3 for the parts outside the CDR3, the full variable domain is EADIYQTPRYLVIGTGKKITLECSQTMGHDKMYWYQQDPGMELHLIHYSYGVNSTEKGDLSSESTVSRIRTEHFPLTLESARPSHTSQYLCASGREGITDTQYFGPGTRLTVL.

This sequence joins TRBV29-1 and TRBJ2-7, with unresolved D. CDR3 size: 12 residues. Germline values: CDR1 SQVTM, CDR2 ANQGSEA. V was clipped by 0 bases and J by 3 bases, with 6 bases between them. CDR3: CSVEDGGYEQYF. Here the CDR3 DNA reads TGCAGCGTTGAAGATGGCGGCTACGAGCAGTACTTC.

The J gene is TRBJ2-5, the V gene TRBV27, with no clear D. This CDR3 comprises 15 residues. Deletions cut 5 bases from V and 0 bases from J, with 13 bases between. The germline gives CDR1 MNHEY, CDR2 SMNVEV (reference sequence). Written as DNA, the CDR3 is TGTGCCAGCAGTCCTTTCATCTATAACCAAGAGACCCAGTACTTC. Protein sequence: CASSPFIYNQETQYF.

The gene calls are TRBV27 and TRBJ2-5; TRBD1 might be the D (6 bases). V shed 2 bases and J shed 5 bases, with 12 bases lying between them. Germline V CDR1 and CDR2: MNHEY, SMNVEV (reference sequence). The CDR3 totals 14 residues. The CDR3 DNA reads as TGTGCCAGCAGTTTACAGGGGCAACGGGAGACCCAGTACTTC. It encodes CASSLQGQRETQYF.

The chain couples TRBV3-1 (or the pseudogene TRBV3-2) to TRBJ2-5; D possibly corresponds to TRBD2 (6 bases). Germline lookup yields CDR1 LGHDT and CDR2 YNNKEL (reference sequence). CDR3 length: 15 amino acids. Trimming stripped 1 base from V and 0 bases from J, with 9 bases between. CDR3 bases: TGTGCCAGCAGCCAAGCAGCGGGTCACCAAGAGACCCAGTACTTC. Translated, it gives CASSQAAGHQETQYF.

V gene TRBV10-1 combines with J gene TRBJ2-1, with 11 nucleotides matching TRBD2. Per germline, CDR1 WNHNN and CDR2 SYGVQD (reference sequence). J lost 4 bases, V lost 4 bases, and 6 bases had no gene match. The CDR3 loop spans 16 amino acids. The CDR3 DNA sequence: TGCGCCAGCAGTGGGGGACTAGCGGAGGATTACAATGAGCAGTTCTTC. This translates into CASSGGLAEDYNEQFF.

This clone was observed a single time. This chain links TRBV29-1 with TRBJ2-7, with TRBD2 as a possible D gene (7 bases). Between the trimmed V and J ends, which lost 3 bases and 4 bases, there was a span of 16 bases. The CDR3 is 14 residues long. The germline CDR1 and CDR2 sequences are SQVTM and ANQGSEA. The CDR3 loop reads CSVDGGAESYEQYF. As DNA, the CDR3 is TGCAGCGTTGATGGGGGGGCTGAATCTTACGAGCAGTACTTC.

In regard to this clone: Other nucleotide sequences from this sample produce the same CDR3. The V and J genes are TRBV28 and TRBJ1-5; D is uncertain. With 3 bases removed from V and 4 bases from J, the gap between germline ends came to 7 bases. This CDR3 has 13 residues. CDR1 is MDHEN and CDR2 is SYDVKM in the germline V gene. This CDR3 is CASSLDSNQPQHF. The CDR3 DNA is TGTGCCAGCAGTTTGGACTCTAATCAGCCCCAGCATTTT.

V usage is TRBV5-1 and J usage is TRBJ1-2; D not certain. Trimming took off 0 bases at V and 3 bases at J, with 9 bases between the two ends. Looked up from germline, CDR1 is SGHRS and CDR2 is YFSETQ. The length of the CDR3 is 14 residues. This CDR3 reads CASSLASADYGYTF. In DNA, the CDR3 is TGCGCCAGCAGCTTGGCCTCGGCGGACTATGGCTACACCTTC. Full variable domain (missing parts from reference TRBV5-1 and TRBJ1-2): KAGVTQTPRYLIKTRGQQVTLSCSPISGHRSVSWYQQTPGQGLQFLFEYFSETQRNKGNFPGRFSGRQFSNSRSEMNVSTLELGDSALYLCASSLASADYGYTFGSGTRLTVV.

The gene calls are TRBV2 and TRBJ2-4; no definite D call. CDR1 is SNHLY and CDR2 is FYNNEI in the germline V gene. Between the trimmed V and J ends, which lost 4 bases and 0 bases, there was a span of 10 bases. The CDR3 is made up of 15 amino acids. The CDR3 DNA follows: TGTGCCAGCAGTGTTAGCTTTTTAGCCAAAAACATTCAGTACTTC. This encodes CASSVSFLAKNIQYF.

This clone was counted a few times. The DNA for the CDR3 is TGCGCCAGCAGCTCACAGACTAGCGGGGGGGCAGGTGAGACCCAGTACTTC. Protein sequence: CASSSQTSGGAGETQYF. V is TRBV5-1 and J is TRBJ2-5, with 14 positions matching TRBD2. Per germline, CDR1 SGHRS and CDR2 YFSETQ. The CDR3 covers 17 residues. Trimming took 3 bases from V and 5 from J; bases not matched to a gene: 9.

This chain's CDR3 is CASSPQAAGGRRQYV. As DNA, the CDR3 is TGTGCCAGCAGCCCCCAGGCGGCAGGGGGGAGACGGCAGTACGTC. The chain is built from TRBV5-5 and TRBJ2-7, with a tentative D call TRBD1 (7 bases). The CDR3 runs to 15 residues. Looked up from germline, CDR1 is SGHKS and CDR2 is YYEKEE (reference sequence). Trimming shortened V by 4 bases and J by 9 bases, and 23 bases separated the two germline ends.

V usage is TRBV28 and J usage is TRBJ2-2; D remains ambiguous. The germline CDR1 and CDR2 sequences are MDHEN and SYDVKM. V shed 11 bases and J shed 0 bases, with 7 bases lying between them. The CDR3 covers 12 residues. The CDR3 is CAWQANTGELFF. In DNA form, the CDR3 reads TGTGCCTGGCAGGCGAACACCGGGGAGCTGTTTTTT.

The genes are TRBV11-1 and TRBJ2-4; no firm D call. The CDR3 extends over 11 amino acids. The ends were cut back, 5 bases at V and 9 bases at J, with 8 bases in the middle. CDR1 and CDR2 from the germline V gene are SGHAT and FQDESV (reference sequence). This CDR3 reads CASSPGSIQYF. CDR3 in DNA: TGTGCCAGCAGCCCCGGGTCCATTCAGTACTTC.

This chain joins TRBV18 and TRBJ1-6; possible D gene TRBD1, 6 bases. Per germline, CDR1 KGHSH and CDR2 LQKENI. The CDR3 runs 16 residues. V was trimmed by 4 bases and J by 7 bases, leaving 17 bases between them. Written as DNA, the CDR3 is TGTGCCAGCTCACTCGTCCCCCGGGACACCAATTCACCCCTCCACTTT. Amino acid sequence: CASSLVPRDTNSPLHF.

The rearrangement links TRBV29-1 to TRBJ1-4, with D perhaps matching TRBD1 (5 bases). Germline V CDR1 and CDR2: SQVTM, ANQGSEA. The V end lost 4 bases, the J end lost 2 bases, and 11 bases lay between the germline ends. The CDR3 is 14 residues long. CDR3 coding DNA: TGCAGCGTTGTTGGGGCCGGGACTAATGAAAAACTGTTTTTT. Amino acid sequence: CSVVGAGTNEKLFF.

V and J are TRBV6-5 and TRBJ1-2; 7 bases agree with TRBD1. The trim removed 2 bases at V and 5 bases at J, leaving 5 bases unmatched. Per germline, CDR1 MNHEY and CDR2 SVGAGI. The CDR3 is 14 amino acids. The CDR3 DNA sequence: TGTGCCAGCAGTTACCGACAGGGAGGTTATGGCTACACCTTC. Translation: CASSYRQGGYGYTF.

This clone was observed once. The V gene is TRBV3-1 (or the pseudogene TRBV3-2), the J gene TRBJ1-1; maybe TRBD1 (5 bases). CDR3 length equals 13 residues. Per germline, CDR1 LGHDT and CDR2 YNNKEL (reference sequence). Trimming left V 1 base short and J 3 bases short, with 6 bases between. The DNA for the CDR3 is TGTGCCAGCAGCCAAGGGGGGGACACTGAAGCTTTCTTT. Translating it yields CASSQGGDTEAFF.

The genes are TRBV9 and TRBJ1-1, with 7 nucleotides matching TRBD1. CDR3 length: 14 amino acids. Germline-derived CDR1 and CDR2 are SGDLS and YYNGEE. After removal of 4 bases from V and 6 bases from J, the junction contained 9 bases not matched to a gene. The CDR3 spells CASSPRTGNAEAFF. The DNA for the CDR3 is TGTGCCAGCAGCCCGAGGACAGGAAACGCTGAAGCTTTCTTT. Based on the CDR3 plus reference TRBV9 and TRBJ1-1, the full variable domain is DSGVTQTPKHLITATGQRVTLRCSPRSGDLSVYWYQQSLDQGLQFLIQYYNGEERAKGNILERFSAQQFPDLHSELNLSSLELGDSALYFCASSPRTGNAEAFFGQGTRLTVV.

The CDR3 loop is CASRGMNTEAFF. The CDR3 coding sequence is TGTGCCAGCAGGGGCATGAACACTGAAGCTTTCTTT. The chain employs TRBV5-4 and TRBJ1-1; D is uncertain. CDR1 SGHNT and CDR2 YYREEE come from the germline V gene (reference sequence). V was shortened by 5 bases and J by 0 bases, with 5 bases between the two germline ends. The CDR3 covers 12 residues.

J is TRBJ1-5 and V is TRBV5-1, with TRBD1 matching 9 bases. Germline values: CDR1 SGHRS, CDR2 YFSETQ. J gave up 3 bases and V 4 bases, and 5 bases lay outside the gene matches. CDR3 length: 15 amino acids. CDR3 DNA sequence: TGCGCCAGCAGCCTAGGGACAGGGCACAATCAGCCCCAGCATTTT. Protein sequence: CASSLGTGHNQPQHF.